The sequence of this TCR beta chain was determined in a study of T-cell reconstitution after alpha-beta-depleted transplantation in children. General study findings and limits: The high TCRbeta diversity at day 60 in some patients came from surviving recipient T cells and thymic progenitors. Newly produced T cells mostly provided counts and TCRbeta diversity after one year, as hyperexpanded clones declined. Reportedly, alpha-beta T cells present about two months post-transplant originated from several hundred expanded clones of graft origin.

This clonotype was recorded many times. Its matching antigen is unknown. The V segment lost 5 bases and the J segment 2 bases; nucleotides outside the gene matches: 4. The CDR3 is 14 amino acids. The germline CDR1 and CDR2 sequences are LGHDT and YNNKEL (reference sequence). Preparation of the TCRbeta library used unique molecular identifiers. TCRdb reprocessed the PCR reads with MiXCR, giving one entry per CDR3 protein. Of some 830,000 distinct CDR3 sequences in the sample, 16% are singletons; the top ten hold around 5.3%. The rearrangement uses TRBV3-1 and TRBJ2-3; 7 nucleotides line up with TRBD2. The sequence derives from a male patient younger than 18 who had a stem cell transplant for acute lymphoblastic leukemia, so the T cells may come from the graft donor. Sample: PBMCs, mostly from graft donor cells, taken 360 days after TCRalphabeta/CD19-depleted stem cell transplant. The CDR3 nucleotides read TGTGCCAGCAGCGCCCGACTAGCCACAGATACGCAGTATTTT. Its protein is CASSARLATDTQYF.